The present T cell receptor (beta chain) was sequenced within a study of CD8 T cells in Susac syndrome. RNA, at roughly 0.45 to 1 ug, was reverse transcribed with random hexamers. Amplification of the TCR beta CDR3 was carried out by immunoSEQ multiplex PCR, which spanned a total of 54 Vbeta and 13 Jbeta segments. TCRdb reanalysed the immunoSEQ multiplex PCR reads using MiXCR and keeps one entry per CDR3 protein. The table shows around 200,000 distinct CDR3 sequences, with 80% to 95% occurring only once. The CDR3 sequence is 15 residues long. CDR1 is DFQATT, CDR2 SNEGSKA, per germline (reference sequence). J was trimmed by 7 bases and V by 4 bases; bases with no gene match: 13. Concerning this clonotype itself: The antigen remains undetermined.

The multiple sclerosis controls consisted of treatment-naive patients with relapsing-remitting disease, either stable or active. TEMRA cells were enriched by FACS, and CD4+ and CD8+ T cells were negatively isolated. Study-wide findings and caveats: That the number of individuals in its TCR sequencing and HLA analysis was relatively small was acknowledged by the study.

The chain couples TRBV20-1 to TRBJ2-1; TRBD2 matches at 7 bases. This clonotype originated in a human donor with multiple sclerosis. Sequences were obtained from CD8+ T cells from PBMCs. DNA for the CDR3: TGCAGTGCTACCACGACTAGCCGGGGAGGAAATGAGCAGTTCTTC. Its translation is CSATTTSRGGNEQFF.